These 8 T cell receptor beta chains came from one sample sequenced in a study of blood T cell repertoires in COVID-19. The table came from immunoSEQ multiplex PCR; TCRdb's copy has only in-frame clones and leaves some out. The data hold about 310,000 clones, with around 90% observed a single time. Sequenced sample: PBMCs or T cells enriched from blood (not recorded which). Every receptor here comes from a man in his sixties who had recovered from COVID-19.

This clone has only a few counts. The rearrangement uses TRBV5-1 and TRBJ2-5, with TRBD1 identical over 11 bases. This CDR3 spans 13 amino acids. Germline lookup yields CDR1 SGHRS and CDR2 YFSETQ. Trimming removed 4 bases from V and 5 bases from J; junction bases left unmatched: 1. The CDR3 bases are TGCGCCAGCAGCCGGGACAGGGGGGAGACCCAGTACTTC. It yields the protein CASSRDRGETQYF.

The chain has TRBV3-1 (or the pseudogene TRBV3-2) and TRBJ2-3; 9 bases fit TRBD2. J gave up 2 bases and V 3 bases, and 0 bases lay outside the gene matches. The germline gives CDR1 LGHDT, CDR2 YNNKEL (reference sequence). The CDR3 length is 14 residues. CDR3 region: CASSQGLATDTQYF. CDR3 nucleotide sequence: TGTGCCAGCAGCCAGGGACTAGCCACAGATACGCAGTATTTT.

The rearrangement joins TRBV29-1 to TRBJ1-4, with 7 bases that match TRBD1. V shed 7 bases, J shed 10 bases, and the junction held 6 bases outside the gene matches. Germline CDR1 is SQVTM and CDR2 is ANQGSEA. The CDR3 runs 11 residues. The DNA of the CDR3 is TGCAGCGGTATCAACAGGGGAAAACTGTTTTTT. Protein sequence: CSGINRGKLFF.

The chain has TRBV19 and TRBJ2-2; 11 nucleotides agree with TRBD2. The germline V gene has CDR1 LNHDA and CDR2 SQIVND (reference sequence). The CDR3 length is 16 residues. V was pared by 6 bases and J by 4 bases, with 7 bases of the junction left unmatched. CDR3 in amino acids: CASRRTSGSFTGELFF. Written as DNA, the CDR3 is TGTGCCAGTAGGCGAACTAGCGGGAGCTTCACCGGGGAGCTGTTTTTT.

The CDR3 loop is CASSGQTGTTGELFF. The CDR3 nucleotides read TGTGCCAGCAGCGGACAGACAGGGACCACCGGGGAGCTGTTTTTT. The V and J genes are TRBV9 and TRBJ2-2; 7 bases align to TRBD1. CDR3 size: 15 residues. The germline gives CDR1 SGDLS, CDR2 YYNGEE. Trimming removed 3 bases from V and 4 bases from J; junction bases left unmatched: 6.

The rearrangement links TRBV14 to TRBJ2-1; TRBD2 agrees at 9 bases. The CDR3 covers 17 residues. Losses at the gene ends were 4 bases for V and 8 bases for J; bases not matched to a gene: 15. The germline V gene has CDR1 SGHDN and CDR2 FVKESK. The CDR3 loop is CASSPTGTSWKGDEQFF. In nucleotides, the CDR3 is TGTGCCAGCAGCCCGACCGGGACTAGCTGGAAGGGCGATGAGCAGTTCTTC.

This rearrangement joins TRBV18 to TRBJ1-6; TRBD1 matches 8 bases. The CDR3 is 12 residues long. Germline values: CDR1 KGHSH, CDR2 LQKENI. V lost 4 bases to trimming and J lost 14 bases; unmatched junction nucleotides: 4. CDR3 sequence reads: CASSQDRATLHF. The CDR3 bases are TGTGCCAGCTCACAGGACAGGGCGACCCTCCACTTT.

The count of this clone is one. A junction boundary mismatches the germline segment, possibly from a read error. The J gene is TRBJ1-4, the V gene TRBV11-2; 7 nucleotides align to TRBD1. This CDR3 has 19 residues. Germline-derived CDR1 and CDR2 are SGHAT and FQNNGV. CDR3 nucleotides: TGTGCCGGCAGCTTAACGCGGGGACAGCGATTATTAACTAATGAAAAACTGTTTTTT. Its protein product is CAGSLTRGQRLLTNEKLFF. The whole variable domain, filled in from reference TRBV11-2 and TRBJ1-4, reads EAGVAQSPRYKIIEKRQSVAFWCNPISGHATLYWYQQILGQGPKLLIQFQNNGVVDDSQLPKDRFSAERLKGVDSTLKIQPAKLEDSAVYLCAGSLTRGQRLLTNEKLFFGSGTQLSVL.